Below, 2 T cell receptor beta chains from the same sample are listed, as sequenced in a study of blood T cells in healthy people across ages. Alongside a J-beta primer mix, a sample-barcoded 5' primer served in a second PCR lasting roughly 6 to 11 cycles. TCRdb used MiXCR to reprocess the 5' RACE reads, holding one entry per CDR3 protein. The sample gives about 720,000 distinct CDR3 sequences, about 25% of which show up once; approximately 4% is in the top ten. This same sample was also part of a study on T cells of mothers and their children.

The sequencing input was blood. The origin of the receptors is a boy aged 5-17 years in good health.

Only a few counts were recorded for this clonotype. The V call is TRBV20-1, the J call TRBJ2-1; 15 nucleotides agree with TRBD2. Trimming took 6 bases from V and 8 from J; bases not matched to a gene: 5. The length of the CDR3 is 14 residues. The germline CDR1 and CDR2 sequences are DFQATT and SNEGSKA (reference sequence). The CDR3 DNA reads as TGCAGTGCCCGGACTAGCGGGAGGGGTGATGAGCAGTTCTTC. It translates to CSARTSGRGDEQFF.

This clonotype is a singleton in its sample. CDR3 protein: CASSEGRRTQETQYF. The CDR3 bases are TGTGCCAGCAGTGAAGGGCGGCGGACCCAAGAGACCCAGTACTTC. V gene TRBV2 combines with J gene TRBJ2-5; D gene ambiguous. The V gene's germline CDR1 is SNHLY and CDR2 FYNNEI. This CDR3 is 15 amino acids long. V was trimmed by 1 base and J by 1 base, leaving 10 bases between them.